One and the same sample provided the 24 T cell receptor beta chains below, sequenced in a study of blood T cells in healthy people across ages. A sample-barcoded 5' primer and a J-beta primer mix were used in a second PCR of roughly 7 to 11 cycles. TCRdb analysed the 5' RACE reads with MiXCR anew, one entry per CDR3 protein. Of some 1.5 million distinct CDR3 sequences in the sample, roughly 43% were seen once. Sequenced material: blood. Receptors originate from a woman between 18 and 29 years old in good health.

This clonotype was recorded only once. The rearrangement uses TRBV7-2 and TRBJ2-1, with 8 bases aligning to TRBD2. Germline V lookup: CDR1 SGHTA, CDR2 FQGNSA. The CDR3 spans 17 residues. Trimming cost V 3 bases and J 6 bases; bases outside gene matches: 13. The CDR3 DNA is TGTGCCAGCAGCTTCCGGTGGGGCGGGGGGCGAGTCAATGAGCAGTTCTTC. Translation: CASSFRWGGGRVNEQFF.

This clonotype was counted a few times. This sequence joins TRBV10-3 and TRBJ1-1; TRBD1 might be the D (5 bases). This CDR3 spans 12 amino acids. Germline V lookup: CDR1 ENHRY, CDR2 SYGVKD. The V end lost 10 bases, the J end lost 1 base, and 10 bases lay between the germline ends. Here the CDR3 reads CASAGGNTEAFF. The DNA for the CDR3 is TGTGCCAGCGCTGGGGGGAACACTGAAGCTTTCTTT.

This clonotype was recorded a few times. This sequence joins TRBV27 and TRBJ2-1; tentatively, D is TRBD2 (6 bases). Deletions cut 2 bases from V and 11 bases from J, with 13 bases between. The CDR3 has 13 amino acids. Germline V gene lookup returns CDR1 MNHEY and CDR2 SMNVEV (reference sequence). The CDR3 reads CASSLDGRLQQFF. CDR3 DNA: TGTGCCAGCAGTTTAGACGGGAGACTCCAGCAGTTCTTC.

V gene TRBV9 combines with J gene TRBJ2-1, with 9 bases lining up with TRBD2. After removal of 3 bases from V and 3 bases from J, the junction contained 4 bases not matched to a gene. The CDR3 length is 15 residues. The germline gives CDR1 SGDLS, CDR2 YYNGEE. CDR3 nucleotides: TGTGCCAGCAGCGGCGGGGGGGCCTTCTACAATGAGCAGTTCTTC. Amino acids: CASSGGGAFYNEQFF.

This clonotype was observed a handful of times. The gene calls are TRBV30 and TRBJ2-5; no clear D. Germline V gene data show CDR1 as GTSNPN and CDR2 as SVGIG (reference sequence). The CDR3 totals 12 residues. V was cut by 0 bases and J by 3 bases, with 5 bases left in between. CDR3 coding DNA: TGTGCCTGGAGTGTAGTTAAAGAGACCCAGTACTTC. This encodes CAWSVVKETQYF.

This clonotype occurred a few times. The CDR3 protein is CSARDGSGHQETQYF. Here the CDR3 DNA reads TGCAGTGCTAGAGATGGCTCGGGACACCAAGAGACCCAGTACTTC. The chain has TRBV20-1 and TRBJ2-5; TRBD1 or TRBD2 may be the D gene (5 bases each). The CDR3 has 15 amino acids. Trimming took 0 bases from V and 0 from J, leaving 11 bases between them. The germline gives CDR1 DFQATT, CDR2 SNEGSKA (reference sequence).

This clonotype was recorded a few times. This rearrangement joins TRBV11-2 to TRBJ1-6; 8 bases line up with TRBD1. The CDR3 is 16 residues long. Germline V gene lookup returns CDR1 SGHAT and CDR2 FQNNGV. V dropped 5 bases and J dropped 4; count of bases not matched to a gene: 7. The CDR3 reads CASSQRTGLYNSPLHF. In DNA, the CDR3 is TGTGCCAGCAGCCAAAGGACAGGGCTATATAATTCACCCCTCCACTTT.

The sample holds a few counts of this clonotype. The V and J genes are TRBV29-1 and TRBJ2-3, with TRBD2 matching over 7 bases. Germline CDR1 reads SQVTM; CDR2 reads ANQGSEA. CDR3 size: 15 residues. V lost 7 bases and J lost 0; bases outside the gene matches: 10. As DNA, the CDR3 is TGCAGCGGAAGACTAGCAAGTGTTAGCACAGATACGCAGTATTTT. As protein: CSGRLASVSTDTQYF.

V gene TRBV2 combines with J gene TRBJ1-1; D remains ambiguous. Per the germline V gene, CDR1 is SNHLY and CDR2 is FYNNEI. Trimming shortened V by 7 bases and J by 6 bases, and 15 bases separated the two germline ends. The CDR3 runs to 13 residues. The CDR3, as DNA: TGTGCCAGCATGACCGACGATTGGGCTGAAGCTTTCTTT. It yields the protein CASMTDDWAEAFF.

This chain joins TRBV9 and TRBJ1-4, with 7 bases fitting TRBD1. Trimming took 0 bases from V and 1 from J; bases not matched to a gene: 9. The CDR3 is made up of 18 amino acids. Looked up from germline, CDR1 is SGDLS and CDR2 is YYNGEE. The chain's CDR3 is CASSVAWDSPRTNEKLFF. The CDR3 bases are TGTGCCAGCAGCGTAGCTTGGGACAGTCCTAGAACTAATGAAAAACTGTTTTTT.

This clonotype turned up a few times. The rearrangement joins TRBV20-1 to TRBJ2-7, with TRBD2 identical over 14 bases. This CDR3 spans 15 amino acids. The trim removed 3 bases at V and 4 bases at J, leaving 5 bases unmatched. Germline loops: CDR1 DFQATT, CDR2 SNEGSKA (reference sequence). The CDR3 loop reads CSARPTSGRAYEQYF. The CDR3 DNA reads as TGCAGTGCTAGGCCGACTAGCGGGAGGGCTTACGAGCAGTACTTC.

The chain carries TRBV7-2 and TRBJ2-1; 8 nucleotides agree with TRBD1. J lost 2 bases, V lost 2 bases, and 5 bases had no gene match. There are 16 residues in the CDR3. Looked up from germline, CDR1 is SGHTA and CDR2 is FQGNSA. The CDR3 sequence is CASSLRRQGTYNEQFF. In DNA, the CDR3 is TGTGCCAGCAGCTTACGTCGACAGGGGACCTACAATGAGCAGTTCTTC.

This clonotype was counted only a few times. The chain joins TRBV6-5 to TRBJ2-7; 7 bases match TRBD2. The J segment lost 3 bases and the V segment lost 5 bases, leaving 7 bases of the junction unmatched. This CDR3 region has 14 residues. Germline CDR1 MNHEY, CDR2 SVGAGI. CDR3 region: CASSASSGFYEQYF. In DNA, the CDR3 is TGTGCCAGCAGTGCATCTAGCGGCTTCTACGAGCAGTACTTC.

J is TRBJ1-4 and V is TRBV6-5; the match to TRBD1 covers 7 bases. The CDR3 contains 15 residues. Germline values: CDR1 MNHEY, CDR2 SVGAGI. Losses at the gene ends were 5 bases for V and 11 bases for J; bases not matched to a gene: 14. The CDR3 sequence is CASSTIGQVATKLFF. The CDR3, as DNA: TGTGCCAGCAGTACTATTGGACAGGTCGCGACCAAACTGTTTTTT.

The rearrangement links TRBV27 to TRBJ2-3, with D perhaps TRBD1 (7 bases). Per germline, CDR1 MNHEY and CDR2 SMNVEV (reference sequence). The CDR3 has 14 amino acids. V shed 11 bases and J shed 2 bases, with 17 bases lying between them. The CDR3 coding sequence is TGTGCCGGCCGGCGACAGGGACTCACAGATACGCAGTATTTT. This sequence encodes CAGRRQGLTDTQYF.

The V and J genes are TRBV7-9 and TRBJ2-2, with TRBD1 identical over 8 bases. Germline trimming cut 6 bases from V and 6 bases from J; bases unmatched to any gene: 6. The CDR3 is made up of 14 amino acids. Germline CDR1 SEHNR, CDR2 FQNEAQ (reference sequence). This CDR3 reads CASRVTGDPGELFF. In DNA form, the CDR3 reads TGTGCCAGCAGGGTGACAGGGGACCCCGGGGAGCTGTTTTTT.

The CDR3 sequence: CASSLRNSRNSPLHF. The CDR3 DNA sequence: TGTGCCAGCAGTTTGAGAAACAGCCGTAATTCACCCCTCCACTTT. The genes are TRBV12-3 or TRBV12-4 and TRBJ1-6; no clear D. The CDR3 is made up of 15 amino acids. The ends were cut back, 3 bases at V and 6 bases at J, with 12 bases in the middle.

The gene calls are TRBV15 and TRBJ2-7; a weak D match, TRBD2 (6 bases). Germline V gene data show CDR1 as LNHNV and CDR2 as YYDKDF (reference sequence). The CDR3 is made up of 14 amino acids. The germline V and J ends were trimmed by 2 bases and 4 bases, with 12 bases remaining between them. CDR3 coding DNA: TGTGCCACCAGCAGAACCCTGAGCGGGTACGAGCAGTACTTC. Its protein product is CATSRTLSGYEQYF.

CDR3 residues: CASSWSTSMNTEAFF. The CDR3, as DNA: TGTGCCAGCAGTTGGTCAACGTCCATGAACACTGAAGCTTTCTTT. This rearrangement joins TRBV12-3 or TRBV12-4 to TRBJ1-1; D is ambiguous. This CDR3 region has 15 residues. Trimming took off 4 bases at V and 0 bases at J, with 12 bases between the two ends.

This clonotype turned up a few times. The V call is TRBV27, the J call TRBJ2-7, with D possibly being TRBD2 (6 bases). V gave up 3 bases and J gave up 0 bases, with 12 bases separating them. CDR3 size: 15 residues. Per the germline V gene, CDR1 is MNHEY and CDR2 is SMNVEV (reference sequence). The CDR3 bases are TGTGCCAGCAGTTTCCAGGGAGGTAGCTCCTACGAGCAGTACTTC. This translates into CASSFQGGSSYEQYF.

V usage is TRBV6-5 and J usage is TRBJ2-5; TRBD2 is a possible D gene (7 bases). The CDR3 spans 16 residues. Trimming cost V 5 bases and J 6 bases, with 22 bases left between them. The germline V gene encodes CDR1 MNHEY and CDR2 SVGAGI. The chain's CDR3 is CASSTAGLRGGKTQYF. The CDR3 nucleotides are TGTGCCAGCAGTACCGCCGGGTTGAGGGGGGGAAAGACCCAGTACTTC.

This clonotype was found a few times. The genes are TRBV7-9 and TRBJ1-2; D not resolved. This CDR3 spans 12 amino acids. V was cut by 5 bases and J by 7 bases, with 11 bases left in between. Germline V CDR1 and CDR2: SEHNR, FQNEAQ (reference sequence). The DNA for the CDR3 is TGTGCCAGCAGCGACGGACGTTTTGGCTACACCTTC. Residues: CASSDGRFGYTF. The full variable domain, in which reference TRBV7-9 and TRBJ1-2 provide the parts outside the CDR3, is DTGVSQNPRHKITKRGQNVTFRCDPISEHNRLYWYRQTLGQGPEFLTYFQNEAQLEKSRLLSDRFSAERPKGSFSTLEIQRTEQGDSAMYLCASSDGRFGYTFGSGTRLTVV.

Many counts were recorded for this clonotype. The chain couples TRBV29-1 to TRBJ1-1, with 11 bases that match TRBD1. Looked up from germline, CDR1 is SQVTM and CDR2 is ANQGSEA. This CDR3 has 14 residues. The V segment lost 7 bases and the J segment 5 bases; nucleotides outside the gene matches: 9. The CDR3 loop is CSAGDRGAWTEAFF. For the CDR3, the DNA is TGCAGCGCTGGGGACAGGGGGGCGTGGACTGAAGCTTTCTTT.

The chain recombines TRBV4-2 with TRBJ2-2; 9 nucleotides agree with TRBD2. From germline, CDR1 is LGHNA and CDR2 YNFKEQ. V was pared by 2 bases and J by 6 bases, with 10 bases of the junction left unmatched. CDR3 length: 17 residues. As DNA, the CDR3 is TGTGCCAGCAGCCAACTTCCTAGCGGGGCCCTTTCCGGGGAGCTGTTTTTT. The encoded protein is CASSQLPSGALSGELFF.